This T cell receptor beta chain was recorded in a study of blood T cell repertoires in COVID-19. At the level of the study: T cells, B-cell-depleted T cells, or PBMCs provided the cDNA or gDNA that served as material.

This CDR3 region has 18 residues. The V and J ends lost 1 base and 2 bases respectively, with 19 bases between them. The germline CDR1 and CDR2 sequences are MNHEY and SVGEGT. As handled by the study authors: Quantification of nucleated cells was approximated via reference gene primer amplification. Repertoires were generated with immunoSEQ multiplex PCR, while TCRdb's copy carries only in-frame clones and drops some. V and J calls and clone size are copied from that table; D and trimming were computed from the DNA. The data show some 160,000 clones, 84% seen once. This TCR was sampled from a woman older than 75 with COVID-19, enrolled during active disease. The source material was peripheral blood. The V gene is TRBV6-2 or TRBV6-3, the J gene TRBJ2-3; D possibly corresponds to TRBD2 (6 bases). Here the CDR3 reads CASSYWFGGMEDTDTQYF. The CDR3 bases are TGTGCCAGCAGTTACTGGTTCGGCGGGATGGAGGACACAGATACGCAGTATTTT.